These T cell receptor beta chains were read from a single sample in a study of beta chain features in type 1 diabetes. Produced via immunoSEQ multiplex PCR; TCRdb's table is partial and in-frame only. The sample holds more than 300,000 clones, roughly 16% seen once. Sample: naive CD4+ T cells from blood. These receptors all come from a woman younger than 30 in good health. Each CDR3 is given with its conserved first and last residue. The D gene is left open where the match is weak. Expanded clones are given a class, and other clones once, few, many or no size at all.

D gene: TRBD2
clone size: few
V gene: TRBV11-3
J gene: TRBJ2-2
CDR3 length: 16
CDR3 protein: CASSVGVSGITGELFF
CDR3 DNA: TGTGCCAGCAGCGTCGGGGTTAGCGGGATAACCGGGGAGCTGTTTTTT

D gene: TRBD2
clone size: .
V gene: TRBV4-1
J gene: TRBJ2-2
CDR3 length: 16
CDR3 protein: CASRRGAGGNTGELFF
CDR3 DNA: TGCGCCAGCAGACGGGGCGCGGGAGGCAACACCGGGGAGCTGTTTTTT

D gene: .
clone size: few
V gene: TRBV28
J gene: TRBJ1-1
CDR3 length: 11
CDR3 protein: CASLTASGAFF
CDR3 DNA: TGTGCCAGCCTGACAGCTTCTGGAGCTTTCTTT

D gene: .
clone size: few
V gene: TRBV27
J gene: TRBJ1-2
CDR3 length: 14
CDR3 protein: CASAFGGPSYGYTF
CDR3 DNA: TGTGCCAGTGCGTTCGGGGGACCTAGCTATGGCTACACCTTC

D gene: TRBD2
clone size: few
V gene: TRBV30
J gene: TRBJ2-1
CDR3 length: 19
CDR3 protein: CAWSVLSSGRISSYNEQFF
CDR3 DNA: TGTGCCTGGAGTGTACTTTCTAGCGGGAGAATCTCCTCCTACAATGAGCAGTTCTTC

D gene: TRBD1
clone size: .
V gene: TRBV25-1
J gene: TRBJ2-1
CDR3 length: 16
CDR3 protein: CASSESRDSRYNEQFF
CDR3 DNA: TGTGCCAGCAGTGAGTCCCGGGACAGCAGGTACAATGAGCAGTTCTTC

D gene: TRBD1
clone size: .
V gene: TRBV4-2
J gene: TRBJ1-2
CDR3 length: 15
CDR3 protein: CASSQERDRAYGYTF
CDR3 DNA: TGTGCCAGCAGCCAAGAACGCGACAGGGCGTATGGCTACACCTTC

D gene: TRBD1
clone size: few
V gene: TRBV23-1
J gene: TRBJ1-5
CDR3 length: 16
CDR3 protein: CASSQNTGTDNQPQHF
CDR3 DNA: TGCGCCAGCAGTCAAAACACCGGGACAGATAATCAGCCCCAGCATTTT

D gene: TRBD1
clone size: .
V gene: TRBV5-1
J gene: TRBJ1-5
CDR3 length: 13
CDR3 protein: CASSVGQDQPQHF
CDR3 DNA: TGCGCCAGCAGCGTGGGACAGGATCAGCCCCAGCATTTT

D gene: .
clone size: .
V gene: TRBV7-9
J gene: TRBJ2-2
CDR3 length: 14
CDR3 protein: CASRVGDHTGELFF
CDR3 DNA: TGTGCCAGCAGGGTGGGAGATCACACCGGGGAGCTGTTTTTT

D gene: TRBD1
clone size: .
V gene: TRBV30
J gene: TRBJ2-7
CDR3 length: 13
CDR3 protein: CAWTLQGAYEQYF
CDR3 DNA: TGTGCCTGGACCCTCCAGGGGGCCTACGAGCAGTACTTC

D gene: .
clone size: .
V gene: TRBV7-6
J gene: TRBJ1-1
CDR3 length: 15
CDR3 protein: CASSLVAQMNTEAFF
CDR3 DNA: TGTGCCAGCAGCTTAGTAGCACAAATGAACACTGAAGCTTTCTTT

D gene: .
clone size: .
V gene: TRBV29-1
J gene: TRBJ2-3
CDR3 length: 16
CDR3 protein: CSVAEFVPGSTDTQYF
CDR3 DNA: TGCAGCGTTGCCGAGTTTGTCCCCGGTAGCACAGATACGCAGTATTTT

D gene: .
clone size: .
V gene: TRBV30
J gene: TRBJ2-7
CDR3 length: 13
CDR3 protein: CAWSVVLGEKQYF
CDR3 DNA: TGTGCCTGGAGTGTAGTGCTAGGGGAAAAGCAGTACTTC

D gene: .
clone size: few
V gene: TRBV2
J gene: TRBJ1-4
CDR3 length: 15
CDR3 protein: CASSVRGFLNEKLFF
CDR3 DNA: TGTGCCAGCAGTGTAAGAGGGTTCCTTAATGAAAAACTGTTTTTT

D gene: TRBD2
clone size: few
V gene: TRBV6-5
J gene: TRBJ2-1
CDR3 length: 14
CDR3 protein: CASRKGTSGSEQFF
CDR3 DNA: TGTGCCAGCAGGAAGGGGACTAGTGGCTCAGAGCAGTTCTTC

D gene: TRBD1
clone size: few
V gene: TRBV15
J gene: TRBJ1-4
CDR3 length: 14
CDR3 protein: CATSRGQGFEKLFF
CDR3 DNA: TGTGCCACCAGCAGAGGACAGGGGTTTGAAAAACTGTTTTTT